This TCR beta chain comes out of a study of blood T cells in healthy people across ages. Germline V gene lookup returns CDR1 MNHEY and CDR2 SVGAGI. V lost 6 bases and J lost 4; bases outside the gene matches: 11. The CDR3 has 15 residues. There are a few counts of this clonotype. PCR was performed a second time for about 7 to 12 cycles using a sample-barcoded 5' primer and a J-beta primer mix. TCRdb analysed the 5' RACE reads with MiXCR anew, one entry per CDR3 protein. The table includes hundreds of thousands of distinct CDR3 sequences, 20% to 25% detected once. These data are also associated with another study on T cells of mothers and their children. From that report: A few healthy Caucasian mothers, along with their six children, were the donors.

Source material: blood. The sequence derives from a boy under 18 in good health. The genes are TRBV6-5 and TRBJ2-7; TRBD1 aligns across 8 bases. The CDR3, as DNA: TGTGCCAGCAGCCCCGCCGGGACAGGTCTTTACGAGCAGTACTTC. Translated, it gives CASSPAGTGLYEQYF.